This is a list of T cell receptor beta chains from one sample in a study of vaccination and CD4 T cells after COVID-19. TCRdb reanalysed the PCR reads using MiXCR and keeps one entry per CDR3 protein. The sample has 7,000 to 8,500 distinct CDR3 sequences; 60% are singletons. These receptors are not linked to any known antigen. Sequenced: CD4+ T cells from blood, cultured in vitro. These receptors were obtained from a human donor who had recovered from COVID-19. Each CDR3 is given with its conserved first and last residue. Each record gives: J gene, clone size, D gene, V gene, CDR3 DNA, CDR3 protein. A D gene is named only where the DNA matches it firmly. The size field is filled for only some rows; it gives once, few, many or a size class.

>TRBJ1-1|few|TRBD1|TRBV11-2
TGTGCCAGCAGCTACAGGGGGCTGAGGAACACTGAAGCTTTCTTT
CASSYRGLRNTEAFF
>TRBJ2-7|-|-|TRBV20-1
TGCAGTGCTAGAAATCCCCAGGGCCCCGGCTACGAGCAGTACTTC
CSARNPQGPGYEQYF
>TRBJ1-5|few|-|TRBV7-6
TGTGCCAGCAGCCAAGCCTTGGGGGGCCAGCCCCAGCATTTT
CASSQALGGQPQHF
>TRBJ1-2|-|-|TRBV20-1
TGCAGTGCTAGAGATCGGGACTATGGCTACACCTTC
CSARDRDYGYTF
>TRBJ2-5|few|TRBD2|TRBV6-2/TRBV6-3
TGTGCCAGCAGTTGGGGCCTGAGTAGCGGGGATCAAGAGACCCAGTACTTC
CASSWGLSSGDQETQYF
>TRBJ1-1|-|-|TRBV11-3
TGTGCCAGCAGTAAAAATTCACAGGCGGAAGCTTTCTTT
CASSKNSQAEAFF
>TRBJ1-5|few|TRBD1|TRBV27
TGTGCCAGCAGTGGGGACAGGCCCTATCAGCCCCAGCATTTT
CASSGDRPYQPQHF
>TRBJ1-2|hyperexpanded|-|TRBV2
TGTGCCAGCAGTGCCAATACTCTTTTCGTCTATGGCTACACCTTC
CASSANTLFVYGYTF
>TRBJ1-5|-|-|TRBV2
TGTGCCAGCAGTGAAGAATCGGGGGAACAGCCCCAGCATTTT
CASSEESGEQPQHF
>TRBJ1-4|-|-|TRBV20-1
TGCAGTGCTCCCCGAGTTGGACAGCATGAAAAACTGTTTTTT
CSAPRVGQHEKLFF